Listed below are T cell receptor beta chains from one sample, sequenced in a study of shared clonotypes between healthy human individuals. Repertoires were generated with immunoSEQ multiplex PCR, while TCRdb's copy carries only in-frame clones and drops some. The table lists around 1.5 million clones, under 99% of them singletons. What was sequenced was naive CD4+ T cells sorted from blood. Every receptor here comes from a young man in good health. The CDR3 runs from the conserved cysteine through the conserved F or W. The D gene is left open where the match is weak. Size values are once, few and many counts, or a class for expanded clones, and some rows have none.

TRBJ2-7,NA,14,TRBV15,NA,CATSREQGAYEQYF,TGTGCCACCAGCAGAGAACAGGGCGCCTACGAGCAGTACTTC
TRBJ2-7,NA,15,TRBV11-2,NA,CASSLDLWAANEQYF,TGTGCCAGCAGCTTAGATCTTTGGGCCGCAAACGAGCAGTACTTC
TRBJ2-7,NA,13,TRBV29-1,TRBD1,CSVGTVKSNEQYF,TGCAGCGTGGGGACAGTAAAAAGTAACGAGCAGTACTTC
TRBJ2-2,NA,17,TRBV11-2,TRBD1,CASRHPWTGKGAGELFF,TGTGCCAGCAGACACCCTTGGACAGGGAAAGGGGCCGGGGAGCTGTTTTTT
TRBJ2-1,NA,14,TRBV28,NA,CASRGQGWYNEQFF,TGTGCCAGCAGAGGGCAGGGATGGTACAATGAGCAGTTCTTC
TRBJ2-6,NA,15,TRBV5-1,NA,CASSLTDSGANVLTF,TGCGCCAGCAGCTTAACGGACTCTGGGGCCAACGTCCTGACTTTC
TRBJ2-5,NA,14,TRBV7-8,TRBD1,CASSSEQGAETQYF,TGTGCCAGCAGCAGCGAACAGGGGGCAGAGACCCAGTACTTC
TRBJ2-1,once,16,TRBV27,NA,CASRFKDLDPYNEQFF,TGTGCCAGCCGCTTCAAAGATCTCGACCCCTACAATGAGCAGTTCTTC
TRBJ2-7,once,15,TRBV18,NA,CASSPRDGALYEQYF,TGTGCCAGCTCACCACGGGACGGAGCCCTATACGAGCAGTACTTC
TRBJ2-3,NA,12,TRBV7-8,NA,CASSLEGLTQYF,TGTGCCAGCAGCTTAGAGGGGCTTACGCAGTATTTT
TRBJ1-5,NA,13,TRBV30,NA,CAWSVRDDQPQHF,TGTGCCTGGAGTGTACGGGATGATCAGCCCCAGCATTTT
TRBJ1-1,NA,14,TRBV5-4,TRBD1,CASSWTGTGGEAFF,TGTGCCAGCAGCTGGACCGGGACAGGGGGCGAAGCTTTCTTT
TRBJ2-1,NA,17,TRBV16,NA,CASSRQSGLDSYNEQFF,TGTGCCAGCAGCCGCCAGAGCGGACTCGATTCCTACAATGAGCAGTTCTTC
TRBJ1-1,NA,17,TRBV5-4,TRBD1,CASSSDRDWARDTEAFF,TGTGCCAGCAGCTCGGACAGGGATTGGGCACGAGACACTGAAGCTTTCTTT
TRBJ2-1,NA,13,TRBV5-1,NA,CASSLALVDEQFF,TGCGCCAGCAGCTTGGCACTAGTCGACGAGCAGTTCTTC
TRBJ1-2,NA,15,TRBV4-1,NA,CASSQEGHSNYGYTF,TGCGCCAGCAGCCAAGAGGGACACTCGAACTATGGCTACACCTTC
TRBJ1-2,NA,18,TRBV19,TRBD1,CASSYLLHRDRGLDGYTF,TGTGCCAGTAGTTATCTACTACACCGGGACAGGGGGCTGGATGGCTACACCTTC
TRBJ2-3,NA,15,TRBV19,TRBD2,CASSTSSGDTDTQYF,TGTGCCAGTAGTACTTCTAGCGGGGACACAGATACGCAGTATTTT
TRBJ2-5,NA,14,TRBV5-1,NA,CASSSPQGGETQYF,TGCGCCAGCAGCTCGCCACAGGGTGGAGAGACCCAGTACTTC
TRBJ1-1,NA,16,TRBV6-6,NA,CASSRPSGPMNTEAFF,TGTGCCAGCTCCCGACCCAGCGGTCCGATGAACACTGAAGCTTTCTTT
TRBJ2-3,NA,15,TRBV27,NA,CASSSWETGTDTQYF,TGTGCCAGCAGTTCGTGGGAAACGGGCACAGATACGCAGTATTTT
TRBJ1-1,once,14,TRBV9,NA,CASSKAGVPTEAFF,TGTGCCAGCAGCAAAGCAGGGGTACCCACTGAAGCTTTCTTT
TRBJ2-3,once,15,TRBV7-6,TRBD2,CASSPGTSHTDTQYF,TGTGCCAGCAGCCCCGGGACTAGTCACACAGATACGCAGTATTTT
TRBJ2-6,NA,14,TRBV5-1,NA,CASSSNMGANVLTF,TGCGCCAGCAGCTCGAACATGGGGGCCAACGTCCTGACTTTC
TRBJ2-1,once,15,TRBV7-9,NA,CASSPGRSSYNEQFF,TGTGCCAGCAGCCCCGGACGGAGCTCCTACAATGAGCAGTTCTTC
TRBJ2-3,NA,15,TRBV10-1,NA,CASSDFTGDTDTQYF,TGCGCCAGCAGTGATTTTACGGGGGATACAGATACGCAGTATTTT
TRBJ1-1,NA,15,TRBV28,NA,CASSPTGRADTEAFF,TGTGCCAGCAGTCCCACCGGCCGAGCGGACACTGAAGCTTTCTTT
TRBJ2-1,NA,19,TRBV4-3,NA,CASSQDPPRYRDLQGEQFF,TGCGCCAGCAGCCAAGACCCGCCCCGCTACCGGGACCTCCAAGGAGAGCAGTTCTTC